This TCR beta chain is from a study of cytomegalovirus exposure and HLA in healthy donors. Findings and caveats of the study: Reportedly, HLA-A and HLA-B alleles of most subjects were accurately predicted from TCR beta. As was reported, the classifier diagnosed cytomegalovirus status with high specificity and sensitivity. Common viral pathogens (according to a later analysis) appeared linked to several of the most significant clusters.

Germline CDR1 is MNHEY and CDR2 is SVGAGI. Trimming took 8 bases from V and 7 from J, leaving 11 bases between them. This CDR3 has 12 residues. Comments on this clone: Its specificity is not known.

The PCR used 60 Vbeta and 13 Jbeta primers. Produced via immunoSEQ multiplex PCR; TCRdb's table is partial and in-frame only. The profile shows tens of thousands of clones, 69% of them singletons. This clonotype originated in a man aged 50-59 years in good health and CMV-seronegative. This sequence joins TRBV6-5 and TRBJ1-4; D not certain. The specimen sequenced was PBMCs. CDR3 bases: TGTGCCAGCGGTTTACGCAGTGAAAAACTGTTTTTT. Its translation: CASGLRSEKLFF.